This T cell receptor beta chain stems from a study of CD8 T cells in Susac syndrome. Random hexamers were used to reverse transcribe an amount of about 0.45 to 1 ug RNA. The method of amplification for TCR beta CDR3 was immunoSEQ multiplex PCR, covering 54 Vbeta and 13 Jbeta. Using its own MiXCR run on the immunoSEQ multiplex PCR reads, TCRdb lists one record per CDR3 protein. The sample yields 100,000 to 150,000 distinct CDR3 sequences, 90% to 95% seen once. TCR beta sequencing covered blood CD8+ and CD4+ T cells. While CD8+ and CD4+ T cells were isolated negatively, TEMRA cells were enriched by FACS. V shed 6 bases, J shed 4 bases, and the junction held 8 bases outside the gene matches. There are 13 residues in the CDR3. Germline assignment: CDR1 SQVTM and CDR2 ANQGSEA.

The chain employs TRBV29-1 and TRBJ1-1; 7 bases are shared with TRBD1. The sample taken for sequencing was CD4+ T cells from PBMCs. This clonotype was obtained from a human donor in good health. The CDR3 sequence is CSVTTGLSTEAFF. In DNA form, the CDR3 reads TGCAGCGTCACGACAGGGCTGAGCACTGAAGCTTTCTTT.